The rows below give T cell receptor beta chains drawn from one sample of a study of PD-L1 blockade in urothelial cancer. Measured with immunoSEQ multiplex PCR; TCRdb has only the in-frame clones, and not every one. Among 70,000 to 85,000 clones listed, roughly 90% were seen once. This material consisted of PBMCs, taken around atezolizumab (anti-PD-L1) treatment. The receptors stem from a man in his sixties or seventies with urothelial cancer. CDR3s leave out the opening cysteine and the closing phenylalanine or tryptophan.

v_call	cdr3_aa
TRBV18	ASSNLIAGGPGSYEQY
TRBV5-4	ASSLAGAAPDTQY
TRBV6-5	ASSYRGQGAYEQY
TRBV6-5	ASSSWNRGQETQY
TRBV6-5	ASSPPQLNNQPQH
TRBV5-6	ASSLADWNTEAF
TRBV9	ASSPGTSGRETQY
TRBV19	ASTPSVGQNQPQH
TRBV5-1	ASSAKRDTGSEQF
TRBV5-1	ASSLATVNTGELF
TRBV30	AWSPGLAGVHEQY
TRBV29-1	SAGGSSTYNEQF
TRBV19	ASSIGGGTGSYEQY
TRBV5-1	ASSLGLASYNEQF
TRBV11-1	ASSSPTRDRGPFRY
TRBV28	ASRPNRLGVTDTQY
TRBV28	ASSRWVRGNTGELF
TRBV12-5	ASGLSPVETQY
TRBV5-1	ASTRTTSFTDTQY
TRBV5-1	ASSPGQGGGNQPQH
TRBV5-1	ASSLGGTFYGYT
TRBV5-4	ASSLDPRGTDTQY
TRBV28	ASSPPQLNTQY
TRBV27	ASSFTGSGAETQY
TRBV28	ASRKTGASYGYT
TRBV27	ASSLIRPQRNEQF
TRBV5-1	ASSLVGGAGGDEQF
TRBV6-1	ASSERTGGEKLF
TRBV4-2	ASSQDLGAYGELF
TRBV4-1	ASGRDGTYEQY
TRBV18	ASSPGQYEQY
TRBV10-3	AISGLAEGYEQY
TRBV28	ASSLMIAGSGANVLT
TRBV27	ASKGLAGGEETQY
TRBV7-3	ASSTGTGSNEQF
TRBV6-1	ASRPPDRRVKLF
TRBV28	ASRQTGLGNQPQH
TRBV5-8	ASSPQLTGNEQF
TRBV10-3	ALKAGTEESNEKLF
TRBV25-1	ASSNTGGQF
TRBV27	ASSLGLAGMYEQY
TRBV28	ASSLRDQGKETQY
TRBV11-2	ASSAMGRGRGNTIY
TRBV9	ASSVELAGIADTQY
TRBV5-4	ASSLDLGGNIQY
TRBV29-1	SVEGFTGSGGYT
TRBV19	ASSAQTGVAGGDEQF
TRBV4-1	ASSPPNPGGAYYEQY